This T cell receptor (beta chain) was identified in a study of blood T cell repertoires in COVID-19. Overall study: Material from acute and convalescent COVID-19 was sourced from the United States, Italy and Spain. PBMCs, B-cell-depleted T cells, or T cells provided the cDNA or gDNA that made up the material.

In the original analysis: Reference gene primer amplification gave estimated nucleated cell counts. Sequenced by immunoSEQ multiplex PCR; TCRdb stores in-frame clones only, minus some. V, J and clone size are taken as reported in that table, and D and trimming were inferred from the DNA itself. Seen here are about 400,000 clones, roughly 89% observed once, and the top ten hold over 4%. Germline loops: CDR1 LGHDT, CDR2 YNNKEL (reference sequence). Losses at the gene ends were 2 bases for V and 14 bases for J; bases not matched to a gene: 13. CDR3 length: 15 residues. This sequence was found in a woman aged 30 to 39 with acute or convalescent COVID-19. V is TRBV3-1 (or the pseudogene TRBV3-2) and J is TRBJ2-1; 9 bases are shared with TRBD2. The source material was peripheral blood. DNA of the CDR3: TGTGCCAGCAGCCAACAGTCGGCCGGGACTAGCCAAAAGTTCTTC. Its protein product is CASSQQSAGTSQKFF.